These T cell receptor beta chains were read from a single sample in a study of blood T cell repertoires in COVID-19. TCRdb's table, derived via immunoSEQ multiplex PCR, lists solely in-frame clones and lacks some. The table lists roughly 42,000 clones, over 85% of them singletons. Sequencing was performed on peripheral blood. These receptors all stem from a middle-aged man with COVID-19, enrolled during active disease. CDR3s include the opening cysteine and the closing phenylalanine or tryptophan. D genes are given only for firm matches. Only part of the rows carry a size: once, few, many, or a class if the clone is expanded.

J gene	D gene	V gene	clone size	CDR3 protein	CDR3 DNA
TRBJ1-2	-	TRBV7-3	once	CASSLTGSAAGNYGYTF	TGTGCCAGCAGCTTAACCGGTTCGGCGGCAGGGAACTATGGCTACACCTTC
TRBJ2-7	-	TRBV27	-	CASSLAGSLSYEQYF	TGTGCCAGCAGTTTGGCGGGATCCCTTTCCTACGAGCAGTACTTC
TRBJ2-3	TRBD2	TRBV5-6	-	CASSLVGGGPSDTQYF	TGTGCCAGCAGCTTGGTCGGGGGAGGGCCTTCGGATACGCAGTATTTT
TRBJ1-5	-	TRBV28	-	CASSLPGGDHQPQHF	TGTGCCAGCAGTCTACCTGGTGGAGACCATCAGCCCCAGCATTTT
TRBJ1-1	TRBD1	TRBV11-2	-	CASSSSTGMAEAFF	TGTGCCAGCAGCTCGTCGACAGGGATGGCTGAAGCTTTCTTT
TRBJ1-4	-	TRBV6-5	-	CASSYSGRGFEKLFF	TGTGCCAGCAGTTACTCCGGCAGGGGATTTGAAAAACTGTTTTTT
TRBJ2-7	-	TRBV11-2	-	CASSSRTGPQYF	TGTGCCAGCAGCTCACGCACAGGTCCGCAGTACTTC
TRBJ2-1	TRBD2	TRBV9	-	CASSVGQREGHNEQFF	TGTGCCAGCAGCGTAGGTCAGCGGGAGGGCCACAATGAGCAGTTCTTC
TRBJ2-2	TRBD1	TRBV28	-	CASSLTRGFANTGELFF	TGTGCCAGCAGTCTCACCAGGGGGTTCGCGAACACCGGGGAGCTGTTTTTT
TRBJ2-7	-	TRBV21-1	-	CASSRENGTAPYEQYF	TGTGCCAGCAGCCGGGAGAACGGGACGGCACCCTACGAGCAGTACTTC
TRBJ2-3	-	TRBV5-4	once	CASSLDRGHTDTQYF	TGTGCCAGCAGCTTGGACAGAGGGCACACAGATACGCAGTATTTT
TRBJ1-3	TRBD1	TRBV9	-	CAIIWTGQDSGNTIYF	TGTGCCATCATATGGACAGGCCAAGACTCTGGAAACACCATATATTTT
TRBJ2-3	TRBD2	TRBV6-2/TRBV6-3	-	CASSYLSGGGTDTQYF	TGTGCCAGCAGTTACCTTAGCGGGGGAGGCACAGATACGCAGTATTTT
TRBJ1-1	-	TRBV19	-	CAREYRATSPNTEAFF	TGTGCCAGAGAATACCGGGCAACTAGCCCGAACACTGAAGCTTTCTTT
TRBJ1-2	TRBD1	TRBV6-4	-	CASSSNSWTGTNYGYTF	TGTGCCAGCAGCTCAAACTCCTGGACAGGGACTAACTATGGCTACACCTTC
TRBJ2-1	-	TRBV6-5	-	CASKGGYNEQFF	TGTGCCAGCAAAGGCGGCTACAATGAGCAGTTCTTC
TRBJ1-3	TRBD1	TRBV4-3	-	CASSRMGTANTLRNTIYF	TGCGCCAGCAGCCGCATGGGGACAGCCAATACGCTTCGAAACACCATATATTTT
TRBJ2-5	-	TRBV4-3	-	CASSQDSSVRETQYF	TGCGCCAGCAGCCAAGATTCGTCTGTTCGAGAGACCCAGTACTTC
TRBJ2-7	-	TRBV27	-	CASSLMGPRQGPYEQYF	TGTGCCAGCAGTTTAATGGGGCCCAGGCAGGGGCCCTACGAGCAGTACTTC
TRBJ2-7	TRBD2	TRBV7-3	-	CASSPGLAEAGEQYF	TGTGCCAGCAGCCCTGGACTAGCGGAAGCGGGTGAGCAGTACTTC
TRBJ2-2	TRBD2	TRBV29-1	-	CSVVVSGSDTGELFF	TGCAGCGTTGTCGTCAGCGGGAGTGACACCGGGGAGCTGTTTTTT
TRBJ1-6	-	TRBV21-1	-	CASNPRGLDGIYNSPLHF	TGTGCCAGCAACCCGCGGGGGTTAGATGGGATATATAATTCACCCCTCCACTTT
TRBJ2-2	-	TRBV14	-	CASSQELREGGGTGELFF	TGTGCCAGCAGCCAAGAATTGAGGGAGGGAGGGGGCACCGGGGAGCTGTTTTTT
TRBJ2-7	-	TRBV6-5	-	CASSTVQGSPHF	TGTGCCAGCAGTACCGTACAGGGTTCTCCTCATTTC
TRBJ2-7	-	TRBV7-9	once	CASSLNQYEQYF	TGTGCCAGCAGCTTAAATCAGTACGAGCAGTACTTC
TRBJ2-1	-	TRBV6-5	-	CASSYSGGGSRWEQFF	TGTGCCAGCAGTTACTCCGGGGGCGGGAGCCGGTGGGAGCAGTTCTTC
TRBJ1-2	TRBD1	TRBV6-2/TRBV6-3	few	CASSYIVLRGVYGYTF	TGTGCCAGCAGTTACATCGTGCTCAGGGGGGTCTATGGCTACACCTTC
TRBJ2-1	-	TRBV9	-	CASSAILDEQFF	TGTGCCAGCAGCGCAATACTAGATGAGCAGTTCTTC
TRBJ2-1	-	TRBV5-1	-	CASSLGVADSYNEQFF	TGCGCCAGCAGCTTGGGGGTGGCGGACAGCTACAATGAGCAGTTCTTC
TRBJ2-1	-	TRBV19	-	CASSIDTETYNEQFF	TGTGCCAGTAGTATAGATACAGAGACCTACAATGAGCAGTTCTTC
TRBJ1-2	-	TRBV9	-	CASSAQTGNYGYTF	TGTGCCAGCAGCGCCCAGACAGGAAACTATGGCTACACCTTC
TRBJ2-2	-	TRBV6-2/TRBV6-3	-	CASSYSESGELFF	TGTGCCAGCAGTTACTCGGAGTCCGGGGAGCTGTTTTTT
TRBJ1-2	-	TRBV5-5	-	CASSPPGANYGYTF	TGTGCCAGCAGCCCGCCGGGGGCTAACTATGGCTACACCTTC
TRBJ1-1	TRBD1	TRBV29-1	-	CSVVRQGNTEAFF	TGCAGCGTTGTCAGACAGGGAAACACTGAAGCTTTCTTT
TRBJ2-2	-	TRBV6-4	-	CASSPDRFGGTGELFF	TGTGCCAGCAGCCCGGATCGGTTCGGCGGCACCGGGGAGCTGTTTTTT
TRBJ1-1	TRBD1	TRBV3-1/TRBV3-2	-	CASSDRVRNPEAFF	TGTGCCAGCAGTGACAGGGTCAGGAATCCTGAAGCTTTCTTT
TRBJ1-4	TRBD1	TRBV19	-	CASSTLYRGTNEKLFF	TGTGCCAGTAGTACTTTATACAGGGGCACTAATGAAAAACTGTTTTTT
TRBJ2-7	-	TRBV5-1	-	CASSSDGQGEQYF	TGCGCCAGCAGCTCGGACGGGCAGGGCGAGCAGTACTTC
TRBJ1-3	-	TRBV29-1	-	CSVWGQGNTIYF	TGCAGCGTTTGGGGGCAAGGAAACACCATATATTTT
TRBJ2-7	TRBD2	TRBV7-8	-	CASSQAGGRPHEQYF	TGTGCCAGCAGCCAGGCGGGCGGGAGACCCCACGAGCAGTACTTC
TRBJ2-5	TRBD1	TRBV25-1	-	CASSPQGGPQTQYF	TGTGCCAGCAGCCCACAGGGGGGCCCACAGACCCAGTACTTC
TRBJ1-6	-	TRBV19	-	CASTVGQRNSPLHF	TGTGCCAGTACCGTTGGGCAGCGGAATTCACCCCTCCACTTT
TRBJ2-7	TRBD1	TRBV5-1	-	CASAGTGGSYEQYF	TGCGCCAGCGCCGGGACAGGGGGCTCCTACGAGCAGTACTTC
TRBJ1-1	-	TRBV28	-	CASSLWDRTTEAFF	TGTGCCAGCAGTTTATGGGACAGAACCACTGAAGCTTTCTTT
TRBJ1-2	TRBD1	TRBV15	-	CATSREQGDFYGYTF	TGTGCCACCAGCAGAGAACAGGGGGATTTCTATGGCTACACCTTC
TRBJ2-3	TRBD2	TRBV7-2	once	CASRRLAGVIADTQYF	TGTGCCAGCAGGCGACTAGCGGGAGTGATTGCAGATACGCAGTATTTT
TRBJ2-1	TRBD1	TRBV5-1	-	CASSLIPGQGENEQFF	TGCGCCAGCAGCTTGATTCCGGGACAGGGTGAAAATGAGCAGTTCTTC
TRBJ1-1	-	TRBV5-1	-	CASSLAPVPNTEAFF	TGCGCCAGCAGCTTGGCGCCAGTGCCTAACACTGAAGCTTTCTTT
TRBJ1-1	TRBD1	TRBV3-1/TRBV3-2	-	CASSQSGTGLAFF	TGTGCCAGCAGCCAATCCGGGACAGGGCTAGCTTTCTTT